This TCR beta chain was captured by sequencing in a study of sequential checkpoint blockade in melanoma. Study overall: Patients were randomized 1:1 to nivolumab-then-ipilimumab or ipilimumab-then-nivolumab first-line.

Treatment indicated: randomized to nivolumab then ipilimumab (arm A) or the reverse (arm B). Live CD3+CD8+ CD19− CD56− cells were sorted from PBMCs. The table came from immunoSEQ multiplex PCR; TCRdb's copy has only in-frame clones and leaves some out. The sample yields about 40,000 clones, 86% seen once. Trimming shortened V by 5 bases and J by 4 bases, and 18 bases separated the two germline ends. The germline V gene encodes CDR1 SGHVS and CDR2 FNYEAQ. This CDR3 has 16 amino acids. The clonotype was recovered from a human donor with melanoma. V gene TRBV7-6 combines with J gene TRBJ1-5, with D unresolved. The sample here was CD8+ T cells sorted from blood (inferred from file names), taken from a patient given nivolumab and ipilimumab in sequence. The CDR3 spells CASSPGVLTSNQPQHF. In DNA, the CDR3 is TGTGCCAGCAGCCCGGGAGTATTGACCTCTAATCAGCCCCAGCATTTT.